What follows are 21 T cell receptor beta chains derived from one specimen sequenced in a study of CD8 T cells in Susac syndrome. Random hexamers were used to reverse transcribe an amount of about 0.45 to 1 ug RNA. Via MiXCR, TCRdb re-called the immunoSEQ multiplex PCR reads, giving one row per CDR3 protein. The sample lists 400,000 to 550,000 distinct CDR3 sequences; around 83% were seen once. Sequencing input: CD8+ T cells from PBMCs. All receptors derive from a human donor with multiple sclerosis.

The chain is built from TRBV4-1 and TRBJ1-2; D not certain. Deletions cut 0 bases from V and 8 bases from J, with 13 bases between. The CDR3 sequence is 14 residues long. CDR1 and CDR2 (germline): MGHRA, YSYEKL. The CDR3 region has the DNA TGCGCCAGCAGCCAAGATAACGGGGTAGAAGGCTACACCTTC. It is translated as CASSQDNGVEGYTF.

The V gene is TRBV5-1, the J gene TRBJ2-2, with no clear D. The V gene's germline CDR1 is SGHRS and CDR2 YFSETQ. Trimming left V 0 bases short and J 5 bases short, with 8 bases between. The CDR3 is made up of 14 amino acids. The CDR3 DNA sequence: TGCGCCAGCAGCTTGGCCGGGTTTACCGGGGAGCTGTTTTTT. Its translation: CASSLAGFTGELFF.

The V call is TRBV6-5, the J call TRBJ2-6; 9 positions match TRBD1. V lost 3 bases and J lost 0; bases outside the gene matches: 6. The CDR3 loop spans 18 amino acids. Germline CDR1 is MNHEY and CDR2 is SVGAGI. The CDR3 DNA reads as TGTGCCAGCAGTTATAGGGACAGGGAGATCTCTGGGGCCAACGTCCTGACTTTC. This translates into CASSYRDREISGANVLTF.

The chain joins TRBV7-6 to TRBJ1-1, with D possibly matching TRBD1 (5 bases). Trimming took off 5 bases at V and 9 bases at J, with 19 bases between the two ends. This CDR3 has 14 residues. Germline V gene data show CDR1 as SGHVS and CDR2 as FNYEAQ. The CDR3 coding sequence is TGTGCCAGCAGCCCCATGGGTGGGGCCCCTCAAGCTTTCTTT. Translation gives CASSPMGGAPQAFF.

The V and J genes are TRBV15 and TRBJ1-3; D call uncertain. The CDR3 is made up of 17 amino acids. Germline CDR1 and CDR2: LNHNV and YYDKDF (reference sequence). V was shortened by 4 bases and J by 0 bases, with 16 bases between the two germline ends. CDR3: CATSTATEEYSGNTIYF. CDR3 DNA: TGTGCCACCAGCACCGCGACGGAGGAATACTCTGGAAACACCATATATTTT.

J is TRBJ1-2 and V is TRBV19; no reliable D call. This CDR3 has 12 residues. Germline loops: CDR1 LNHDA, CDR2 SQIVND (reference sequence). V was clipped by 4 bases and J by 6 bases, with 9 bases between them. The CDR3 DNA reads TGTGCCAGTAGTAACCCAAGGGATGGCTACACCTTC. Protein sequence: CASSNPRDGYTF.

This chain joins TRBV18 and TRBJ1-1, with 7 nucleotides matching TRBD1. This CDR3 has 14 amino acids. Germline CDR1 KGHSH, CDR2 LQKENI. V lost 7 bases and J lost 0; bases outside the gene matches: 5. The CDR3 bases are TGTGCCAGCTACCAACAGGGGATGAACACTGAAGCTTTCTTT. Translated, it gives CASYQQGMNTEAFF.

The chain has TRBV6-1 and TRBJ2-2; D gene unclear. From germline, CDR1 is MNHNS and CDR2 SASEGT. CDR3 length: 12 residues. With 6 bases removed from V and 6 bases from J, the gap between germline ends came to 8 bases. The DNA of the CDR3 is TGTGCCAGCAGAGACATATCCGGGGAGCTGTTTTTT. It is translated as CASRDISGELFF.

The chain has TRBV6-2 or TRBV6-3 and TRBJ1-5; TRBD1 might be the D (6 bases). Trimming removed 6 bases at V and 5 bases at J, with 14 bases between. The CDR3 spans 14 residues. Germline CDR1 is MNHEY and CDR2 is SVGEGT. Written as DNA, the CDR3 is TGTGCCAGCAGCACACAACAGGGATATCAGCCCCAGCATTTT. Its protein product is CASSTQQGYQPQHF.

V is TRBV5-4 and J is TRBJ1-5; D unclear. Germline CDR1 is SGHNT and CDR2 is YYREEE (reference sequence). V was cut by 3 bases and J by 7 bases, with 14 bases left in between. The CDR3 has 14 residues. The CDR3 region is CASSSGGWRQPQHF. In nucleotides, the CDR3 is TGTGCCAGCAGCTCCGGAGGCTGGAGGCAGCCCCAGCATTTT.

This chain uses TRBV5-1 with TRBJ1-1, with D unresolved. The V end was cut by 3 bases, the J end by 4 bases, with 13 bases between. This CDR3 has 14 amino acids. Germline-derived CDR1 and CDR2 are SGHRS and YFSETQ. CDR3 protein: CASSSVGFGTEAFF. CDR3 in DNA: TGCGCCAGCAGCTCCGTAGGTTTTGGCACTGAAGCTTTCTTT.

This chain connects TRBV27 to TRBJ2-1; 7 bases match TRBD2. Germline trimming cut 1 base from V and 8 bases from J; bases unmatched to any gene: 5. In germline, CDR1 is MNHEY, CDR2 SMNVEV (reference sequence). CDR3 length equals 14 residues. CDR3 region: CASSLLGGPHEQFF. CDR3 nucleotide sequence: TGTGCCAGCAGTTTATTGGGAGGGCCACATGAGCAGTTCTTC.

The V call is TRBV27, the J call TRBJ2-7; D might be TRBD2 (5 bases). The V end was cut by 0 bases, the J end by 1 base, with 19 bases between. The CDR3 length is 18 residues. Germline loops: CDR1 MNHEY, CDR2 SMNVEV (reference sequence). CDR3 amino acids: CASSLSILVPGMSYEQYF. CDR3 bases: TGTGCCAGCAGTTTATCAATATTAGTCCCGGGGATGTCCTACGAGCAGTACTTC.

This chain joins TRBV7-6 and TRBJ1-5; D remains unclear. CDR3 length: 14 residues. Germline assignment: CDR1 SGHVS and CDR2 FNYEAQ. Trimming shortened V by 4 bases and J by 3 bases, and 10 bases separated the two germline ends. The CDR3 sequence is CASSSDGDNQPQHF. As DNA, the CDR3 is TGTGCCAGCAGCTCTGACGGGGACAATCAGCCCCAGCATTTT.

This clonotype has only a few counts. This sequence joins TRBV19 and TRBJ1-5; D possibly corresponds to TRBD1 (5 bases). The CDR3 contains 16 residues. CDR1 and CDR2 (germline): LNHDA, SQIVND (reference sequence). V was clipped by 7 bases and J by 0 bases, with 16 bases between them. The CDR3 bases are TGTGCCAGTAAAGGGGACCGGGGGATTAGCAATCAGCCCCAGCATTTT. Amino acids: CASKGDRGISNQPQHF.

For the CDR3, the DNA is TGTGCCAGCACTCAGACTGGGAACAATGAGCAGTTCTTC. This translates into CASTQTGNNEQFF. This chain connects TRBV12-3 or TRBV12-4 to TRBJ2-1; D uncertain. V lost 7 bases to trimming and J lost 5 bases, with 12 bases between them. The CDR3 sequence is 13 residues long.

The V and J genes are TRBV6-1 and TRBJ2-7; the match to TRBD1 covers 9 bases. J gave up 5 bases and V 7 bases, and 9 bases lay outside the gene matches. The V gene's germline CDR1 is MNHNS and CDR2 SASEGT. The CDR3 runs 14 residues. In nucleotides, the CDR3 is TGTGCCAGCACTCCCGGGACAGGGTCCGACGAGCAGTACTTC. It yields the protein CASTPGTGSDEQYF.

The CDR3 is CASSQVAAGELFF. The CDR3 bases are TGCGCCAGCAGCCAAGTGGCTGCCGGGGAGCTGTTTTTT. The chain employs TRBV4-1 and TRBJ2-2; no definite D call. Germline CDR1 is MGHRA and CDR2 is YSYEKL. The CDR3 extends over 13 amino acids. The ends were cut back, 1 base at V and 6 bases at J, with 6 bases in the middle.

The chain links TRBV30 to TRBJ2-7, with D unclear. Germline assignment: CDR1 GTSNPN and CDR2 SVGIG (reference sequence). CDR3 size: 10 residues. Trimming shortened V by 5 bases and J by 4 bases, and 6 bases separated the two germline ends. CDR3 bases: TGTGCCTGGGGAGCTTACGAGCAGTACTTC. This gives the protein CAWGAYEQYF.

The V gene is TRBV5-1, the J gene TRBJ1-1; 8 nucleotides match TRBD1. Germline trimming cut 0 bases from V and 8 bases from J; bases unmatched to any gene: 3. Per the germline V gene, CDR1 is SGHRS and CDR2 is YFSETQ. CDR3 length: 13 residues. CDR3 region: CASSLGTGMEAFF. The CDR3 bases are TGCGCCAGCAGCTTGGGGACAGGGATGGAAGCTTTCTTT.

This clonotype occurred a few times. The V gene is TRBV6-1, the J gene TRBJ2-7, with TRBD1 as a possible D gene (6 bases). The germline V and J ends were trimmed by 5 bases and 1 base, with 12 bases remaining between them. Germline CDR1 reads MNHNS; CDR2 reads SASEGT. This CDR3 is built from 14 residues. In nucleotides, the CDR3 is TGTGCCAGCAGTCGACAGGACGGTTCCTACGAGCAGTACTTC. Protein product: CASSRQDGSYEQYF.